These T cell receptor beta chains were read from a single sample in a study of Ad26.COV2.S vaccination and SARS-CoV-2 variants. Profiled with immunoSEQ multiplex PCR; TCRdb holds only in-frame clones, not every one. The sample includes over 400,000 clones, 89% of them seen just once. The sample in question was peripheral blood, obtained in a trial of Ad26.COV2.S vaccine versus placebo. The source is a person between 18 and 65 years old who received the Ad26.COV2.S COVID-19 vaccine or a placebo. Each CDR3 is given with its conserved first and last residue. D genes are given only for firm matches.

V: TRBV19
J: TRBJ1-1
D: -
CDR3: CASSTRAATEAFF
DNA: TGTGCCAGTAGTACACGGGCGGCCACTGAAGCTTTCTTT

V: TRBV11-3
J: TRBJ1-2
D: -
CDR3: CASSPPWGSDSYTF
DNA: TGTGCCAGCAGCCCGCCCTGGGGGTCCGACAGCTACACCTTC

V: TRBV9
J: TRBJ1-4
D: TRBD1
CDR3: CASSVRGLLGEKLFF
DNA: TGTGCCAGCAGCGTCAGGGGGCTGTTGGGTGAAAAACTGTTTTTT

V: TRBV4-1
J: TRBJ2-6
D: -
CDR3: CASSQGERVSGANVLTF
DNA: TGCGCCAGCAGCCAAGGGGAAAGAGTCTCTGGGGCCAACGTCCTGACTTTC

V: TRBV6-5
J: TRBJ2-2
D: TRBD1
CDR3: CASRGGQDYTGELFF
DNA: TGTGCCAGCAGGGGGGGACAGGACTACACCGGGGAGCTGTTTTTT

V: TRBV13
J: TRBJ1-3
D: -
CDR3: CASSPPGLSGSGNTIYF
DNA: TGTGCCAGCAGCCCACCCGGTTTATCAGGGTCTGGAAACACCATATATTTT

V: TRBV5-8
J: TRBJ2-7
D: -
CDR3: CASSLNIEYEQYF
DNA: TGTGCCAGCAGCTTAAACATAGAATACGAGCAGTACTTC

V: TRBV18
J: TRBJ1-6
D: -
CDR3: CASSPEQVVTGSPLHF
DNA: TGTGCCAGCTCACCAGAGCAGGTAGTGACTGGATCACCCCTCCACTTT

V: TRBV25-1
J: TRBJ1-1
D: -
CDR3: CASQGGGLDTEAFF
DNA: TGTGCCAGCCAAGGGGGGGGCTTGGACACTGAAGCTTTCTTT

V: TRBV2
J: TRBJ2-5
D: TRBD2
CDR3: CASSEGTSGGGETQYF
DNA: TGTGCCAGCAGTGAAGGGACTAGCGGGGGGGGTGAGACCCAGTACTTC

V: TRBV19
J: TRBJ1-2
D: -
CDR3: CASSSTARGYGYTF
DNA: TGTGCCAGTAGTTCGACAGCCCGGGGGTATGGCTACACCTTC

V: TRBV4-1
J: TRBJ1-5
D: TRBD1
CDR3: CASSQGQGAQPQHF
DNA: TGCGCCAGCAGCCAAGGACAGGGGGCCCAGCCCCAGCATTTT

V: TRBV7-9
J: TRBJ2-6
D: -
CDR3: CASSFLDARSGANVLTF
DNA: TGTGCCAGCAGCTTTTTGGACGCCCGCTCTGGGGCCAACGTCCTGACTTTC

V: TRBV21-1
J: TRBJ2-6
D: -
CDR3: CASSKVGQVSSGANVLTF
DNA: TGTGCCAGCAGCAAAGTTGGTCAGGTTAGCTCTGGGGCCAACGTCCTGACTTTC

V: TRBV4-3
J: TRBJ1-2
D: -
CDR3: CASSQDWGDLDGYTF
DNA: TGCGCCAGCAGCCAAGATTGGGGGGACTTGGATGGCTACACCTTC

V: TRBV7-8
J: TRBJ1-5
D: -
CDR3: CASSFTERYQPQHF
DNA: TGTGCCAGCAGCTTCACGGAACGATATCAGCCCCAGCATTTT

V: TRBV4-2
J: TRBJ2-7
D: TRBD1
CDR3: CASSRLAGQASYEQYF
DNA: TGTGCCAGCAGCCGATTGGCCGGACAGGCCTCCTACGAGCAGTACTTC

V: TRBV4-3
J: TRBJ2-1
D: -
CDR3: CASSQGESYNEQFF
DNA: TGCGCCAGCAGCCAAGGGGAATCCTACAATGAGCAGTTCTTC

V: TRBV9
J: TRBJ2-2
D: -
CDR3: CASSVAGSGFWGELFF
DNA: TGTGCCAGCAGCGTAGCGGGGAGTGGCTTTTGGGGGGAGCTGTTTTTT

V: TRBV5-1
J: TRBJ1-2
D: -
CDR3: CASSPVLAGFGGYTF
DNA: TGCGCCAGCAGCCCCGTCCTCGCAGGGTTCGGTGGCTACACCTTC